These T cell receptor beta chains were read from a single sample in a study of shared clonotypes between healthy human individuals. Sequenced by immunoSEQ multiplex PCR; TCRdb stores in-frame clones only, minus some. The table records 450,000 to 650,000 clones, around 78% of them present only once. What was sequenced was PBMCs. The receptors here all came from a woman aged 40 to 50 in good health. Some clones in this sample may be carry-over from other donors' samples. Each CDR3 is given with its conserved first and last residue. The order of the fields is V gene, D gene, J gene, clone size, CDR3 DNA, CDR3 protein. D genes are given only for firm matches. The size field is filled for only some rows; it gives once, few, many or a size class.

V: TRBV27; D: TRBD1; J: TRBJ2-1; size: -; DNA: TGTGCCAGCCTCGGCGGGACAGGTTACCGCGTGCGTCAGTTCTTC; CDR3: CASLGGTGYRVRQFF
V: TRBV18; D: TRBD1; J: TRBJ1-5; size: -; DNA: TGTGCCAGCTCATCTGGGACAGGGGAACGTTTTGGTCAGCCCCAGCATTTT; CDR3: CASSSGTGERFGQPQHF
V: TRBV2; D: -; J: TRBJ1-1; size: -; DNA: TGTGCCAGCAAACGTGAGGAGAACACTGAAGCTTTCTTT; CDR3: CASKREENTEAFF
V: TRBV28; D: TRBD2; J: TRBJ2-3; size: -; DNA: TGTGCCAGCAGTTTAGCTAGCGGGAGGTCAGATACGCAGTATTTT; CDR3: CASSLASGRSDTQYF
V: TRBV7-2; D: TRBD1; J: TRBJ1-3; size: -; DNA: TGTGCCAGCAGCCCGAGACAGGGTCCCGGAAACACCATATATTTT; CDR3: CASSPRQGPGNTIYF
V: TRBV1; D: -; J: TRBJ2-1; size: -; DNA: TGCACCAGCAGCCAAGTTAAGGGTAGCAATTTCGATGAGCAGTTCTTC; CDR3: CTSSQVKGSNFDEQFF
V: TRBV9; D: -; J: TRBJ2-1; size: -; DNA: TGTGCCAGCAGCGCCGAGCATAATGAGCAGTTCTTC; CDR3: CASSAEHNEQFF
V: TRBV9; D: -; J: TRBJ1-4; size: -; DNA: TGTGCCAGCAGCGTAGGAGGCACCTTGGTTTGGGAAAAACTGTTTTTT; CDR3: CASSVGGTLVWEKLFF
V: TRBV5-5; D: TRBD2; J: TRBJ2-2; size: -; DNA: TGTGCCAGCAGCCCACGAGGCGGGAGGATGGTCGGGGAGCTGTTTTTT; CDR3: CASSPRGGRMVGELFF
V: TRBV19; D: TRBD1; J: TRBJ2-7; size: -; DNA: TGTGCCAGTAGTCCAAGGACAGGGAGTAACGAGCAGTACTTC; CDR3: CASSPRTGSNEQYF
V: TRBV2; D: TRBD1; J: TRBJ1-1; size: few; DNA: TGTGCCAGCAGGGATACAGGGGGCGGCACTGAAGCTTTCTTT; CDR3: CASRDTGGGTEAFF
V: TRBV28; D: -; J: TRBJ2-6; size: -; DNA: TGTGCCAGCAGTTTATTGACAGACTCTGGGGCCAACGTCCTGACTTTC; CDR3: CASSLLTDSGANVLTF
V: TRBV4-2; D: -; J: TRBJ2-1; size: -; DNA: TGTGCCAGCAGTCCAAGACTTCTCGGGGCAGGGAACAATGAGCAGTTCTTC; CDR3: CASSPRLLGAGNNEQFF
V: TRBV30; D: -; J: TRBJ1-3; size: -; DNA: TGTGCCTGGTCGGGACCGACCTCTGGAAACACCATATATTTT; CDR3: CAWSGPTSGNTIYF
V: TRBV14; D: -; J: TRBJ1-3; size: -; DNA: TGTGCCAGCAGCCAAAACAGGATTCTCTCTGGAAACACCATATATTTT; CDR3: CASSQNRILSGNTIYF
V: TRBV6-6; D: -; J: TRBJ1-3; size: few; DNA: TGTGCCAGCAGTTTTGGGAGTACACCCTCTGGAAACACCATATATTTT; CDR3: CASSFGSTPSGNTIYF
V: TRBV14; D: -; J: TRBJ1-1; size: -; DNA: TGTGCCAGCAGCCGCCATGGGGAGGGCACTGAAGCTTTCTTT; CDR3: CASSRHGEGTEAFF